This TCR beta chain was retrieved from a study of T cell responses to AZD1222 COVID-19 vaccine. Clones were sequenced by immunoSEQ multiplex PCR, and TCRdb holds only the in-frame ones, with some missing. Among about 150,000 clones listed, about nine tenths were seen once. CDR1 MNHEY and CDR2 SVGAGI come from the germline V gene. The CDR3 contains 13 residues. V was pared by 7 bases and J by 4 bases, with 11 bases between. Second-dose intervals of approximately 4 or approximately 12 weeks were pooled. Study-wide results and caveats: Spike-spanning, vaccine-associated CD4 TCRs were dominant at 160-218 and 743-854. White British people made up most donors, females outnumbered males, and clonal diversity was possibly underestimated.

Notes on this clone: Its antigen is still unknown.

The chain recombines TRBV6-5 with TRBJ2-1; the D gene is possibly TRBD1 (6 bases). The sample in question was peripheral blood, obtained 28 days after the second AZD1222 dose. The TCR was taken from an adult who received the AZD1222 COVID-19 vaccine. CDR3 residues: CASIRDTYNEQFF. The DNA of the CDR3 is TGTGCCAGCATAAGGGACACGTACAATGAGCAGTTCTTC.